The rows below give T cell receptor beta chains drawn from one sample of a study of shared T cell receptors in the human thymus. The protocol was immunoSEQ multiplex PCR, while the TCRdb copy is restricted to in-frame clones and leaves out a portion. The sample includes some 640,000 clones, around 87% seen only once; the top ten take roughly 0.0094%. The same sample was also used in a study of human thymus T cells.

Sequenced sample: thymocytes. These receptors were collected from a boy under three years old with a congenital heart defect. CDR3s include the opening cysteine and the closing phenylalanine or tryptophan. A D gene is named only where the DNA matches it firmly. Some rows mark clone size as missing; the rest say once, few, many or name a class of expanded clone.

>.|TRBJ2-1|TRBV5-1|once
CASSLAKTYNEQFF
TGCGCCAGCAGCTTGGCTAAGACCTACAATGAGCAGTTCTTC
>.|TRBJ2-5|TRBV30|.
CAGAPGLSPETQYF
TGTGCCGGGGCCCCGGGACTCTCCCCGGAGACCCAGTACTTC
>.|TRBJ2-1|TRBV7-9|.
CAFPEWEEDNEQFF
TGTGCCTTTCCAGAATGGGAGGAGGACAATGAGCAGTTCTTC
>TRBD1|TRBJ2-5|TRBV4-3|once
CASSPDRPQETQYF
TGCGCCAGCAGCCCGGACAGGCCGCAAGAGACCCAGTACTTC
>TRBD1|TRBJ1-2|TRBV27|.
CASSLSSGTGLYGYTF
TGTGCCAGCAGTTTATCCTCCGGGACAGGACTCTATGGCTACACCTTC
>.|TRBJ2-7|TRBV7-9|.
CASSPGMYEQYF
TGTGCCAGCAGCCCCGGTATGTACGAGCAGTACTTC
>TRBD1|TRBJ1-1|TRBV7-2|.
CASSLDRDRDEAFF
TGTGCCAGCAGCTTAGACCGGGACAGGGACGAGGCTTTCTTT
>TRBD1|TRBJ1-2|TRBV6-7|.
CASSPTLDRWGVDGYTF
TGTGCCAGCAGCCCGACCTTGGACAGGTGGGGGGTGGATGGCTACACCTTC
>TRBD1|TRBJ2-1|TRBV19|once
CASSLPGQGEQFF
TGTGCCAGTAGTCTACCGGGACAGGGCGAGCAGTTCTTC
>.|TRBJ1-3|TRBV15|once
CATSRQTTNGNTIYF
TGTGCCACCAGCAGGCAAACAACAAATGGAAACACCATATATTTT
>.|TRBJ1-2|TRBV30|.
CAWRGGGDGYTF
TGTGCCTGGAGGGGAGGGGGGGATGGCTACACCTTC
>.|TRBJ1-2|TRBV5-4|.
CASSPSSYGYTF
TGTGCCAGCAGCCCCTCTTCCTATGGCTACACCTTC
>TRBD2|TRBJ2-3|TRBV5-4|.
CASSSSGRGTDTQYF
TGTGCCAGCAGCTCTAGCGGGAGGGGCACAGATACGCAGTATTTT
>.|TRBJ2-5|TRBV4-1|.
CASSQEGEEETQYF
TGCGCCAGCAGCCAAGAGGGCGAAGAAGAGACCCAGTACTTC
>.|TRBJ2-2|TRBV7-3|.
CASSPQPASGTGELFF
TGTGCCAGCAGCCCTCAACCAGCGTCAGGGACCGGGGAGCTGTTTTTT
>.|TRBJ1-6|TRBV27|.
CASSLRVNKDSYNSPLHF
TGTGCCAGCAGCCTCAGGGTAAATAAGGACTCCTATAATTCACCCCTCCACTTT
>TRBD2|TRBJ2-5|TRBV4-2|.
CASSQDRAGGPVGETQYF
TGTGCCAGCAGCCAAGATCGAGCGGGGGGGCCGGTGGGAGAGACCCAGTACTTC
>.|TRBJ2-5|TRBV4-3|.
CASSQDKPRHSGWETQYF
TGCGCCAGCAGCCAAGATAAACCCCGACATTCAGGGTGGGAGACCCAGTACTTC
>.|TRBJ1-4|TRBV4-3|.
CASSPLPGNEKLFF
TGCGCCAGCAGCCCCCTTCCAGGGAATGAAAAACTGTTTTTT
>TRBD1|TRBJ1-2|TRBV28|.
CASSFHRGQGNGYTF
TGTGCCAGCAGTTTCCATCGTGGACAGGGGAATGGCTACACCTTC
>TRBD1|TRBJ1-2|TRBV2|.
CASSEGDRISNYGYTF
TGTGCCAGCAGTGAAGGGGACAGAATTTCTAACTATGGCTACACCTTC
>.|TRBJ1-5|TRBV2|.
CASSPGLNQPQHF
TGTGCCAGCAGCCCTGGACTGAATCAGCCCCAGCATTTT
>.|TRBJ1-1|TRBV5-1|.
CASSLVSANTEAFF
TGCGCCAGCAGCTTGGTAAGCGCGAACACTGAAGCTTTCTTT
>.|TRBJ2-1|TRBV18|.
CASSPRSTGRAGSYNEQFF
TGTGCCAGCTCACCACGCTCCACCGGTCGGGCAGGGTCCTACAATGAGCAGTTCTTC
>.|TRBJ1-1|TRBV15|.
CATSRAVNTEAFF
TGTGCCACCAGCAGAGCAGTGAACACTGAAGCTTTCTTT
>.|TRBJ1-2|TRBV7-9|.
CASSSPLSLGGGYGYTF
TGTGCCAGCAGCTCACCACTCAGTTTGGGGGGAGGCTATGGCTACACCTTC
>TRBD1|TRBJ1-2|TRBV4-1|.
CASSHLTGQSYGYTF
TGCGCCAGCAGCCACCTGACAGGGCAGAGCTATGGCTACACCTTC
>TRBD2|TRBJ2-7|TRBV29-1|.
CSVGLAGRYYEQYF
TGCAGCGTTGGTCTAGCCGGGAGGTACTACGAGCAGTACTTC
>TRBD1|TRBJ2-5|TRBV11-2|.
CASSLGTGFETQYF
TGTGCCAGCAGCTTAGGGACAGGGTTCGAGACCCAGTACTTC
>.|TRBJ1-2|TRBV28|.
CASSSGVYGYTF
TGTGCCAGCAGTTCTGGAGTGTATGGCTACACCTTC
>TRBD1|TRBJ2-7|TRBV28|.
CASSFLTGQGYYEQYF
TGTGCCAGCAGTTTTTTAACCGGACAGGGCTACTACGAGCAGTACTTC
>.|TRBJ2-4|TRBV27|.
CASSPGGTKNIQYF
TGTGCCAGCAGCCCTGGCGGTACCAAAAACATTCAGTACTTC
>TRBD2|TRBJ2-1|TRBV4-3|once
CASSQDRGRAVNEQFF
TGCGCCAGCAGCCAAGATCGGGGGAGGGCCGTGAATGAGCAGTTCTTC
>TRBD1|TRBJ2-7|TRBV7-9|.
CASSLGPATGTGDIYEQYF
TGTGCCAGCAGCTTAGGTCCCGCTACCGGGACAGGGGACATCTACGAGCAGTACTTC
>.|TRBJ2-5|TRBV29-1|.
CSVLLPETQYF
TGCAGCGTTTTGCTACCGGAGACCCAGTACTTC
>.|TRBJ1-2|TRBV2|.
CASSAGHRYGYTF
TGTGCCAGCAGTGCGGGACACCGCTATGGCTACACCTTC
>TRBD1|TRBJ1-5|TRBV10-2|.
CASRETGGNQPQHF
TGCGCCAGCAGAGAGACAGGGGGCAATCAGCCCCAGCATTTT
>TRBD2|TRBJ2-3|TRBV6-4|.
CASSDTSGDHRTDTQYF
TGTGCCAGCAGTGACACTAGCGGGGACCATCGGACAGATACGCAGTATTTT
>.|TRBJ2-1|TRBV5-1|once
CASSLVATAGSEQFF
TGCGCCAGCAGCTTGGTAGCGACTGCCGGAAGTGAGCAGTTCTTC
>TRBD1|TRBJ1-1|TRBV28|.
CASSPGTGMAMNTEAFF
TGTGCCAGCAGTCCCGGGACAGGAATGGCGATGAACACTGAAGCTTTCTTT
>TRBD1|TRBJ2-3|TRBV29-1|.
CSTQGQPTDTQYF
TGCAGCACACAGGGGCAACCCACAGATACGCAGTATTTT
>.|TRBJ2-2|TRBV4-1|once
CASSQHPGAGELFF
TGCGCCAGCAGCCAACACCCAGGGGCCGGGGAGCTGTTTTTT
>TRBD1|TRBJ2-1|TRBV6-5|.
CASSYSAGGEYNEQFF
TGTGCCAGCAGTTACTCTGCAGGGGGCGAATACAATGAGCAGTTCTTC
>.|TRBJ1-3|TRBV18|few
CASSPRGVRKRSGNTIYF
TGTGCCAGCTCACCTCGGGGGGTCAGAAAGAGGTCTGGAAACACCATATATTTT
>.|TRBJ2-7|TRBV2|.
CASSEECTGSDYEQYF
TGTGCCAGCAGTGAAGAGTGCACAGGGAGCGACTACGAGCAGTACTTC
>.|TRBJ2-1|TRBV5-1|.
CASSLEQGRGNEQFF
TGCGCCAGCAGCTTGGAACAGGGTAGGGGCAATGAGCAGTTCTTC
>.|TRBJ2-5|TRBV5-1|once
CASSLGVTLKQETQYF
TGCGCCAGCAGCTTGGGTGTGACTTTGAAGCAAGAGACCCAGTACTTC
>.|TRBJ2-2|TRBV4-3|.
CASSQPGGVTGELFF
TGCGCCAGCAGCCAGCCCGGAGGGGTTACCGGGGAGCTGTTTTTT
>TRBD2|TRBJ2-5|TRBV5-1|.
CASSSPSGGASETQYF
TGCGCCAGCAGCTCACCTAGCGGGGGGGCCTCAGAGACCCAGTACTTC
>TRBD1|TRBJ1-1|TRBV4-1|few
CASSQWDRVTEAFF
TGCGCCAGCAGCCAGTGGGACAGAGTCACTGAAGCTTTCTTT
>.|TRBJ1-4|TRBV28|few
CASSLLGGEKLFF
TGTGCCAGCAGTTTATTGGGAGGAGAAAAACTGTTTTTT
>.|TRBJ2-1|TRBV28|.
CASSTGHFPLSYNEQFF
TGTGCCAGCAGTACTGGACATTTTCCGCTATCCTACAATGAGCAGTTCTTC
>TRBD2|TRBJ2-1|TRBV14|few
CASSQERTSFIAEQFF
TGTGCCAGCAGCCAAGAGCGGACTAGCTTTATTGCTGAGCAGTTCTTC
>.|TRBJ2-2|TRBV4-3|.
CASSQRGNGELFF
TGCGCCAGCAGCCAGCGGGGAAACGGGGAGCTGTTTTTT
>.|TRBJ1-2|TRBV18|.
CASSPKRRPDNDGYTF
TGTGCCAGCTCACCAAAGAGACGCCCTGACAACGATGGCTACACCTTC
>.|TRBJ2-7|TRBV6-5|.
CASGLRNHYEQYF
TGTGCAAGCGGACTAAGAAACCACTACGAGCAGTACTTC
>.|TRBJ2-1|TRBV7-9|.
CASRLIGINEQFF
TGTGCCAGCAGGTTAATCGGGATCAATGAGCAGTTCTTC
>.|TRBJ2-1|TRBV9|.
CASSVGGGVAEQFF
TGTGCCAGCAGCGTAGGAGGGGGAGTCGCTGAGCAGTTCTTC